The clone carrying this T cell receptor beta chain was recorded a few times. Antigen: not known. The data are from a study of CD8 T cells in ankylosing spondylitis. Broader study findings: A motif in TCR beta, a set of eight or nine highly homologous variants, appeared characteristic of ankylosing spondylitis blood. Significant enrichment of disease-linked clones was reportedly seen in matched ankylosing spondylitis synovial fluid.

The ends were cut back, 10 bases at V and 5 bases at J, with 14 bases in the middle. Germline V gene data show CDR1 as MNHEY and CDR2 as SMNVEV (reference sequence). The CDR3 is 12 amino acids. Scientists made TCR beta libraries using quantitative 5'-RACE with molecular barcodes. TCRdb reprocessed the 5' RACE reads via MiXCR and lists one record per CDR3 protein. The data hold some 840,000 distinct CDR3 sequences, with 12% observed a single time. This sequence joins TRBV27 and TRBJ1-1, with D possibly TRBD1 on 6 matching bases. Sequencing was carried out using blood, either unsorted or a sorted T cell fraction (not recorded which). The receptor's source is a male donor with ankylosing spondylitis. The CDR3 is CATGTGWTEAFF. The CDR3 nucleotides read TGTGCCACCGGAACAGGGTGGACTGAAGCTTTCTTT.